This T cell receptor beta chain is drawn from a study of blood T cell repertoires in COVID-19. Study details: Whether acute or convalescent, the COVID-19 samples came from the United States, Italy and Spain. PBMCs, B-cell-depleted T cells, or T cells were the source of the cDNA or gDNA that made up the material.

Original handling: It was from reference gene primer amplification that nucleated cell counts were estimated. Some clones are missing from TCRdb's copy, which holds only in-frame ones; the method was immunoSEQ multiplex PCR. V and J calls and clone size are copied from that table; D and trimming were computed from the DNA. In the table there are tens of thousands of clones, about nine tenths of which are singletons. Per the germline V gene, CDR1 is MDHEN and CDR2 is SYDVKM. Trimming removed 1 base from V and 6 bases from J; junction bases left unmatched: 7. The CDR3 is made up of 16 amino acids. This clonotype originated in a human donor in a cohort sampled during active COVID-19. Sequencing was carried out using peripheral blood. The rearrangement links TRBV28 to TRBJ1-4; 8 bases match TRBD1. This CDR3 is CASSLLKDRDDEKLFF. DNA of the CDR3: TGTGCCAGCAGTTTATTGAAGGACAGGGACGATGAAAAACTGTTTTTT.